This record looks at one T cell receptor (beta chain) sequence and its context. Its target is not known. Sample time point: blood 2 weeks post-SBRT. Indicated treatment: 15 Gy SBRT to primary tumor, nephrectomy 4 weeks later. The patient's renal cell carcinoma had clear cell pathology. This entry is derived from a study of radiation and T cells in renal cell carcinoma. Study-wide results and caveats: From baseline, blood top tumor clonotypes peaked at 2 weeks post-radiation. No pretreatment tumor biopsies were available for baseline clonotypes.

Measured with immunoSEQ multiplex PCR; TCRdb has only the in-frame clones, and not every one. The repertoire consists of some 75,000 clones, with around 80% occurring once and the leading ten covering under 6.5%. CDR1 and CDR2 from the germline V gene are KGHSH and LQKENI. The CDR3 runs 15 residues. Between the trimmed V and J ends, which lost 3 bases and 3 bases, there was a span of 14 bases. The sequencing here drew on blood, taken from a patient whose treatment included radiotherapy and nephrectomy. The TCR comes from a man in his 60s with renal cell carcinoma. This chain links TRBV18 with TRBJ1-1; no firm D call. The chain's CDR3 is CASSPGLAGHTEAFF. The CDR3 DNA sequence: TGTGCCAGCTCACCGGGTCTGGCAGGCCACACTGAAGCTTTCTTT.